This paragraph covers one T cell receptor beta chain sequence. The antigen is undetermined. Germline V gene sequence: CDR1 SGHAT, CDR2 FQNNGV. The CDR3 is 15 residues long. The trim removed 5 bases at V and 1 base at J, leaving 5 bases unmatched. Indicated treatment: roughly 10-day PBMC culture with coronavirus spike peptide pools or control peptides (ViraFEST assay). TCRs were sequenced by ViraFEST after antigen-specific T cells had been expanded with peptide pools. This specimen comes from a study of vaccination and CD4 T cells after COVID-19. Study at large: The authors used overlapping spike peptides from SARS-CoV-2, HCoV-NL63, HCoV-OC43 and HCoV-229E to stimulate cells.

Sequencing of cultured CD4+ T cell DNA used the Oncomine TCR Beta short-read assay. Using its own MiXCR run on the PCR reads, TCRdb lists one record per CDR3 protein. The table shows roughly 9,800 distinct CDR3 sequences, with 45% occurring only once. Material for sequencing was CD4+ T cells from blood, cultured in vitro. This clonotype originated in a human donor who had recovered from COVID-19. The chain uses TRBV11-2 and TRBJ2-3, with TRBD1 matching over 8 bases. In nucleotides, the CDR3 is TGTGCCAGCAGCCTAACCAGGGGGCGCACAGATACGCAGTATTTT. Translation: CASSLTRGRTDTQYF.